Listed below are T cell receptor beta chains from one sample, sequenced in a study of T cells in Graves' hyperthyroidism and ophthalmopathy. One entry per CDR3 protein results from TCRdb running MiXCR on the multiplex PCR reads. The sample has around 530,000 distinct CDR3 sequences, more than 15% seen once. The material sequenced was blood. The receptors shown here come from a woman between 18 and 29 years old with Graves' ophthalmopathy. CDR3s include the opening cysteine and the closing phenylalanine or tryptophan. D genes are given only for firm matches. Clone size is shown for a subset of rows, as once, few, many or a class of expanded clone.

V gene	J gene	D gene	clone size	CDR3 DNA	CDR3 protein
TRBV28	TRBJ2-3	TRBD1	many	TGTGCCAGCAGTTTTTACAGGGGATCGACAGATACGCAGTATTTT	CASSFYRGSTDTQYF
TRBV20-1	TRBJ1-3	.	few	TGCAGTGCTAGAGATACCGGGAACGGAAACACCATATATTTT	CSARDTGNGNTIYF
TRBV7-2	TRBJ2-7	TRBD1	many	TGTGCCAGCAGCTTACCAACAGGGGGCGTCTACGAGCAGTACTTC	CASSLPTGGVYEQYF
TRBV20-1	TRBJ2-1	TRBD2	many	TGCAGTGCTAGAGATCAGGCTAGCGGAAAGCAGTTCTTC	CSARDQASGKQFF
TRBV4-1	TRBJ1-1	TRBD1	.	TGCGCCAGCAGCCTAGACATACGGGACAGGGTGGCTTTCTTT	CASSLDIRDRVAFF
TRBV27	TRBJ2-3	.	few	TGTGCCAGCAGTTTTATAGGAGAAGATACGCAGTATTTT	CASSFIGEDTQYF
TRBV2	TRBJ1-6	TRBD1	many	TGTGCCAGCATCCAAGGAGGGGGCGGTAATTCACCCCTCCACTTT	CASIQGGGGNSPLHF
TRBV28	TRBJ2-1	.	many	TGTGCCAGCAGTCCGGGGTGGGCAGGGATGTACAATGAGCAGTTCTTC	CASSPGWAGMYNEQFF
TRBV11-2	TRBJ1-4	.	few	TGTGCCAGCACCGGGGGTTTGGCGGGTGAAAAACTGTTTTTT	CASTGGLAGEKLFF
TRBV4-1	TRBJ2-2	TRBD2	.	TGCGCCAGCAGCCAAGGGACTAGCGGGAGGTTCGGGGAGCTGTTTTTT	CASSQGTSGRFGELFF
TRBV7-3	TRBJ1-1	.	many	TGTGCCAGCAGCTTAACGGCAGGGGTGGTCACTGAAGCTTTCTTT	CASSLTAGVVTEAFF
TRBV12-3/TRBV12-4	TRBJ2-1	.	many	TGTGCCAGCAGCTCCTCAAGGGGGGAGCAGTTCTTC	CASSSSRGEQFF
TRBV25-1	TRBJ1-3	.	once	TGTGCCAGCAGTTCTCGAGGTGGGGGCTCAACTGGAAACACCATATATTTT	CASSSRGGGSTGNTIYF
TRBV5-5	TRBJ1-6	.	many	TGTGCCAGCAGCTTGGGACAGAACGATTCACCCCTCCACTTT	CASSLGQNDSPLHF
TRBV30	TRBJ1-6	.	many	TGTGCCTGGAGTGTAAAACAGGGAGGGAATTCACCCCTCCACTTT	CAWSVKQGGNSPLHF
TRBV7-2	TRBJ1-5	.	few	TGTGCCAGCAGCTTAGGGGCCACGGGCGATAGTCATCAGCCCCAGCATTTT	CASSLGATGDSHQPQHF
TRBV30	TRBJ2-2	.	few	TGTGCCTGGAGGGCGAGGGACGCCGGGGAGCTGTTTTTT	CAWRARDAGELFF
TRBV11-2	TRBJ1-1	TRBD1	many	TGTGCCAGCAGCTTGGGGCAGGGGGTGTGGAACACTGAAGCTTTCTTT	CASSLGQGVWNTEAFF
TRBV7-9	TRBJ2-5	.	few	TGTGCCAGCAGCTTAGAAAGGGGAACAGCGCAAGAGACCCAGTACTTC	CASSLERGTAQETQYF
TRBV27	TRBJ1-2	.	few	TGTGCCAGCAGCCCCGGGCATGGGGCCCGAGGGTATGGCTACACCTTC	CASSPGHGARGYGYTF
TRBV11-2	TRBJ2-1	.	.	TGTGCCAGCAGCTTAGAACGGACTCCGGGCAATGAGCAGTTCTTC	CASSLERTPGNEQFF
TRBV3-1	TRBJ1-5	.	many	TGTGCCAGCAGCCAAGGTCTCTCGACACGGGTATGGCCCCAGCATTTT	CASSQGLSTRVWPQHF
TRBV6-1	TRBJ1-2	.	many	TGTGCCAGCAGTCCCACCCGTAACTATGGCTACACCTTC	CASSPTRNYGYTF
TRBV7-2	TRBJ2-3	.	many	TGTGCCAGCAGCTTAAACCCGGCGGCGGGTGATACGCAGTATTTT	CASSLNPAAGDTQYF
TRBV29-1	TRBJ1-5	.	few	TGCAGCGTTGAAGATCCGGGGACCCCTTTTCAGCCCCAGCATTTT	CSVEDPGTPFQPQHF
TRBV7-3	TRBJ2-5	TRBD2	.	TGTGCCAGCAGCCCCCTCGGGGGTGGACTAGCGGGTCTTGGGGAGACCCAGTACTTC	CASSPLGGGLAGLGETQYF
TRBV5-1	TRBJ2-7	.	many	TGCGCCAGCAGCTTGGACAGGGTCTACGAGCAGTACTTC	CASSLDRVYEQYF
TRBV5-4	TRBJ1-2	TRBD1	.	TGTGCCAGCAGCCAAGGGACGAGGGGGCTTAACTATGGCTACACCTTC	CASSQGTRGLNYGYTF
TRBV2	TRBJ2-6	.	many	TGTGCCAGCAGGGTAGGGGCCGGGGCCAACGTCCTGACTTTC	CASRVGAGANVLTF
TRBV6-1	TRBJ2-1	.	.	TGTGCCAGCACCATACTGGGGTACAATGAGCAGTTCTTC	CASTILGYNEQFF
TRBV20-1	TRBJ2-6	TRBD1	once	TGCAGTGCTAGACCGGGACAGTTCTCTGGGGCCAACGTCCTGACTTTC	CSARPGQFSGANVLTF
TRBV30	TRBJ1-2	TRBD1	many	TGTGCCTGCCCCAGGGGGTCCTTTGGCTACACCTTC	CACPRGSFGYTF
TRBV20-1	TRBJ1-1	.	.	TGCAGTGCCCTTCAGGATCGGCTCATGGGTAAAGCTTTCTTT	CSALQDRLMGKAFF
TRBV9	TRBJ2-7	.	few	TGTGCCAGCAGCGCCCCTGGGTCCTACGAGCAGTACTTC	CASSAPGSYEQYF
TRBV20-1	TRBJ2-1	TRBD2	many	TGCAGTGCTACGACTAGCGGGGTGGGGAATGAGCAGTTCTTC	CSATTSGVGNEQFF
TRBV3-1	TRBJ2-1	.	many	TGTGCCAGCAGCCAAAGGACCCTAGGCGATGAGCAGTTCTTC	CASSQRTLGDEQFF
TRBV6-1	TRBJ2-3	TRBD2	few	TGTGCCAGCAGTCCGACTAGCGGGGGGCTACGCACAGATACGCAGTATTTT	CASSPTSGGLRTDTQYF
TRBV20-1	TRBJ1-2	.	.	TGCAGTGCTCTCGACCTGGGCGATGGCTACACTTTC	CSALDLGDGYTF
TRBV20-1	TRBJ2-7	.	many	TGCAGTGCCGCTTCTATACCGGCAACCACCTACGAGCAGTACTTC	CSAASIPATTYEQYF
TRBV9	TRBJ2-1	TRBD2	.	TGTGCCAGCAGCGTAGGGTCTAGCGGGACTTACAATGAGCAGTTCTTC	CASSVGSSGTYNEQFF
TRBV6-1	TRBJ2-4	TRBD1	many	TGTGCCAGCATTGACAGGGTGGTCAAAAACATTCAGTACTTC	CASIDRVVKNIQYF
TRBV3-1	TRBJ2-3	.	.	TGTGCCAGCAGCCAAGATGGGCGGAGGACCACAGATACGCAGTATTTT	CASSQDGRRTTDTQYF
TRBV28	TRBJ2-1	.	many	TGTGCCAGCAGCCTCAGGGAGGAGCAGTTCTTC	CASSLREEQFF
TRBV7-7	TRBJ2-7	.	few	TGTGCTAGCAGCTTCCGACTGGAGAGCTCCTACGAGCAGTACTTC	CASSFRLESSYEQYF
TRBV2	TRBJ1-5	.	many	TGTGCCAGCAGTGAATGGAGAGGGGGCAATCAGCCCCAGCATTTT	CASSEWRGGNQPQHF
TRBV30	TRBJ2-5	.	few	TGTGCCTGGCCCCAAGAGACCCAGTACTTC	CAWPQETQYF
TRBV2	TRBJ1-6	TRBD1	few	TGTGCCAGCGGGCAGACAGGGACCGCCAATTCACCCCTCCACTTT	CASGQTGTANSPLHF
TRBV19	TRBJ1-1	.	.	TGTGCCAGTAGTATATCCTCAGCGTCCCCTGAAGCTTTCTTT	CASSISSASPEAFF
TRBV7-9	TRBJ1-1	.	many	TGTGCCAGCAGCTCGGGGGCGACAGGACCGAACACTGAAGCTTTCTTT	CASSSGATGPNTEAFF
TRBV7-9	TRBJ2-7	TRBD2	few	TGTGCCAGCAGCTTAGGTATAGGATCCTTAGCGGGAACCGAGCAGTACTTC	CASSLGIGSLAGTEQYF
TRBV5-1	TRBJ2-2	.	few	TGCGCCAGCAGCTTGCTCTCCACCAGTGGGACCGGGGAGCTGTTTTTT	CASSLLSTSGTGELFF
TRBV6-4	TRBJ1-5	TRBD1	.	TGTGCCAGCCCCCCGACAGGGGACAATCAGCCCCAGCATTTT	CASPPTGDNQPQHF